The next 30 T cell receptor beta chains were all read from a single sample in a study of blood T cells in healthy people across ages. Combining a sample-barcoded 5' primer with a J-beta primer mix, a second PCR ran for about 6 to 11 cycles. TCRdb re-called the 5' RACE reads with MiXCR, one entry per CDR3 protein. The table lists around 1.5 million distinct CDR3 sequences, around 59% of them singletons. Sequencing was done on a sample of blood. These receptors were obtained from a man aged 18-30 years in good health.

V gene TRBV28 combines with J gene TRBJ2-7; D may be TRBD2 (5 bases). The J call is in doubt because the DNA end fits TRBJ2-5 better. Germline values: CDR1 MDHEN, CDR2 SYDVKM. The CDR3 spans 14 residues. As DNA, the CDR3 is TGTGCCAGCAGTTTTAGAGGGTTTTTGAAGACCCAGTACTTC. Protein: CASSFRGFLKTQYF.

The chain combines TRBV5-1 with TRBJ2-5; D remains unclear. The length of the CDR3 is 16 residues. Germline V gives CDR1 SGHRS, CDR2 YFSETQ. The ends were cut back, 0 bases at V and 11 bases at J, with 23 bases in the middle. The chain's CDR3 is CASSLDGFSSYNEQYF. As DNA, the CDR3 is TGCGCCAGCAGCTTGGACGGCTTTAGCTCCTACAATGAGCAGTACTTC.

This clonotype was counted a few times. This rearrangement joins TRBV29-1 to TRBJ2-1; the D gene is possibly TRBD2 (6 bases). The length of the CDR3 is 12 residues. Germline lookup yields CDR1 SQVTM and CDR2 ANQGSEA. V lost 6 bases and J 9 bases, leaving 15 bases between the germline ends. CDR3 residues: CSVDQTSVEQFF. The CDR3 region has the DNA TGCAGCGTCGACCAGACTAGTGTTGAGCAGTTCTTC.

The chain recombines TRBV5-6 with TRBJ2-1; 8 bases match TRBD2. V shed 1 base and J 4 bases; nucleotides not matched to a gene: 10. CDR1 and CDR2 (germline): SGHDT, YYEEEE. The length of the CDR3 is 17 residues. The chain's CDR3 is CASSLFRAGGRYNEQFF. The CDR3 bases are TGTGCCAGCAGCTTGTTCAGGGCGGGAGGAAGGTACAATGAGCAGTTCTTC.

In its sample, this clonotype was seen a few times. The chain couples TRBV6-4 to TRBJ2-7; tentatively, D is TRBD2 (6 bases). This CDR3 contains 13 residues. V lost 6 bases and J 3 bases, leaving 12 bases between the germline ends. Germline assignment: CDR1 MRHNA and CDR2 SNTAGT. CDR3 region: CASRHMGGYEQYF. For the CDR3, the DNA is TGTGCCAGCAGGCACATGGGGGGCTACGAGCAGTACTTC.

The J gene is TRBJ2-7, the V gene TRBV10-1, with D perhaps TRBD1 (5 bases). The CDR3 is 14 residues long. The V gene lost 3 bases and the J gene lost 2 bases, with 11 bases spanning the gap. Per germline, CDR1 WNHNN and CDR2 SYGVQD (reference sequence). The chain's CDR3 is CASSDKGQPYEQYF. The DNA of the CDR3 is TGCGCCAGCAGTGACAAGGGGCAGCCCTACGAGCAGTACTTC.

The chain uses TRBV10-3 and TRBJ2-5; D gene uncertain. Trimming shortened V by 3 bases and J by 5 bases, and 19 bases separated the two germline ends. The CDR3 spans 16 residues. Germline CDR1 is ENHRY and CDR2 is SYGVKD. CDR3 region: CAISDPVLGAEETQYF. In DNA form, the CDR3 reads TGTGCCATCAGTGATCCCGTTCTCGGTGCGGAGGAGACCCAGTACTTC.

V is TRBV5-5 and J is TRBJ2-7, with 8 positions matching TRBD2. CDR1 SGHKS and CDR2 YYEKEE come from the germline V gene (reference sequence). Trimming at V came to 0 bases and at J to 0 bases, leaving 8 bases not matched to a gene. The CDR3 has 17 residues. The chain's CDR3 is CASSLETRGGFSYEQYF. The CDR3, as DNA: TGTGCCAGCAGCTTGGAAACCCGGGGGGGCTTCTCCTACGAGCAGTACTTC. The full variable domain, with the rest looked up from reference TRBV5-5 and TRBJ2-7, is DAGVTQSPTHLIKTRGQQVTLRCSPISGHKSVSWYQQVLGQGPQFIFQYYEKEERGRGNFPDRFSARQFPNYSSELNVNALLLGDSALYLCASSLETRGGFSYEQYFGPGTRLTVT.

The chain employs TRBV27 and TRBJ1-5; D is possibly TRBD1 (5 bases). The CDR3 has 15 residues. With 2 bases removed from V and 9 bases from J, the gap between germline ends came to 17 bases. Per the germline V gene, CDR1 is MNHEY and CDR2 is SMNVEV (reference sequence). The CDR3 spells CASSLRWGSSWPQHF. For the CDR3, the DNA is TGTGCCAGCAGTTTACGGTGGGGGAGCTCATGGCCCCAGCATTTT.

The rearrangement links TRBV6-6 to TRBJ1-6; D remains unclear. This CDR3 has 15 residues. Per germline, CDR1 MNHNY and CDR2 SVGAGI (reference sequence). Trimming shortened V by 5 bases and J by 10 bases, and 18 bases separated the two germline ends. CDR3 loop: CASSLIRGSGSPLHF. In nucleotides, the CDR3 is TGTGCCAGCAGTCTCATTCGGGGAAGCGGCTCACCCCTCCACTTT.

V and J are TRBV6-5 and TRBJ1-2; no firm D call. The ends were cut back, 0 bases at V and 5 bases at J, with 7 bases in the middle. Per germline, CDR1 MNHEY and CDR2 SVGAGI. This CDR3 comprises 13 residues. As DNA, the CDR3 is TGTGCCAGCAGTTACTCGAGAGGGTATGGCTACACCTTC. As protein: CASSYSRGYGYTF.

This clonotype was seen a handful of times. The V call is TRBV20-1, the J call TRBJ2-3; a weak D match, TRBD1 (8 bases). CDR1 is DFQATT, CDR2 SNEGSKA, per germline (reference sequence). The CDR3 runs to 12 residues. Written as DNA, the CDR3 is TGCCAGGGGGCGGGGGTTGAAGATACGCAGTATTTT. Protein sequence: CQGAGVEDTQYF.

This clonotype was counted once. The rearrangement uses TRBV4-1 and TRBJ1-4; 10 nucleotides match TRBD1. Germline CDR1 is MGHRA and CDR2 is YSYEKL. The V segment lost 1 base and the J segment 10 bases; nucleotides outside the gene matches: 6. The CDR3 totals 15 residues. CDR3 nucleotide sequence: TGCGCCAGCAGCCAAGTTGGGGACAGGGGTGGAAAACTGTTTTTT. Its translation: CASSQVGDRGGKLFF.

The chain joins TRBV28 to TRBJ1-6; D might be TRBD1 (6 bases). CDR3 length equals 18 residues. From germline, CDR1 is MDHEN and CDR2 SYDVKM. Trimming took off 6 bases at V and 5 bases at J, with 23 bases between the two ends. CDR3 sequence reads: CASSLIHRASLDNSPLHF. CDR3 coding DNA: TGTGCCAGCAGCCTTATCCACAGGGCCTCCTTGGATAATTCACCCCTCCACTTT.

This clonotype was counted a few times. The CDR3 DNA sequence: TGTGCCAGCAGCTCCGGGAAGACCCAGTACTTC. The encoded protein is CASSSGKTQYF. The rearrangement uses TRBV7-2 and TRBJ2-5, with TRBD2 as a possible D gene (5 bases). With 4 bases removed from V and 6 bases from J, the gap between germline ends came to 6 bases. In germline, CDR1 is SGHTA, CDR2 FQGNSA. The CDR3 contains 11 residues.

The chain has TRBV5-5 and TRBJ2-3, with TRBD1 matching 12 bases. CDR3 length: 17 amino acids. Germline lookup yields CDR1 SGHKS and CDR2 YYEKEE (reference sequence). Trimming at V came to 4 bases and at J to 3 bases, leaving 9 bases not matched to a gene. CDR3: CASSDGTGGPKTDTQYF. In DNA, the CDR3 is TGTGCCAGCAGCGACGGGACAGGGGGCCCAAAGACAGATACGCAGTATTTT.

This clonotype was counted a few times. The genes are TRBV9 and TRBJ2-5, with D perhaps matching TRBD1 (7 bases). The CDR3 runs 14 residues. The germline CDR1 and CDR2 sequences are SGDLS and YYNGEE. With 3 bases removed from V and 0 bases from J, the gap between germline ends came to 9 bases. The CDR3 reads CASSGGTDQETQYF. The CDR3 coding sequence is TGTGCCAGCAGCGGCGGGACAGACCAAGAGACCCAGTACTTC.

The chain is built from TRBV20-1 and TRBJ2-3, with 13 bases lining up with TRBD2. Germline assignment: CDR1 DFQATT and CDR2 SNEGSKA (reference sequence). There are 17 residues in the CDR3. V was clipped by 1 base and J by 0 bases; unmatched bases: 4. In nucleotides, the CDR3 is TGCAGTGCTAGAGGGACTAGCGGGGGCCAAAGCACAGATACGCAGTATTTT. It codes for CSARGTSGGQSTDTQYF.

The chain's CDR3 is CASSPEAAGTGYTF. DNA for the CDR3: TGTGCCAGCAGCCCCGAGGCGGCAGGGACTGGCTACACCTTC. The chain couples TRBV3-1 to TRBJ1-2; the D gene is possibly TRBD1 (5 bases). Germline V gene data show CDR1 as LGHDT and CDR2 as YNNKEL (reference sequence). Trimming pared 4 bases from V and 7 bases from J, leaving 16 bases between. The CDR3 consists of 14 residues.

This clonotype turned up a few times. The rearrangement links TRBV7-2 to TRBJ1-2, with D possibly TRBD1 on 6 matching bases. CDR1 is SGHTA and CDR2 is FQGNSA in the germline V gene. Trimming stripped 5 bases from V and 0 bases from J, with 13 bases between. The CDR3 covers 15 residues. The CDR3 bases are TGTGCCAGCAGCCCGTGGACAGATTCTAACTATGGCTACACCTTC. The encoded protein is CASSPWTDSNYGYTF. The whole variable domain, filled in from reference TRBV7-2 and TRBJ1-2, reads GAGVSQSPSNKVTEKGKDVELRCDPISGHTALYWYRQSLGQGLEFLIYFQGNSAPDKSGLPSDRFSAERTGGSVSTLTIQRTQQEDSAVYLCASSPWTDSNYGYTFGSGTRLTVV.

CDR3 residues: CAWSKRPEAFF. DNA of the CDR3: TGTGCCTGGAGCAAACGGCCTGAAGCTTTCTTT. The V call is TRBV30, the J call TRBJ1-1; D remains ambiguous. The CDR3 consists of 11 residues. V shed 3 bases and J shed 6 bases, with 8 bases lying between them. In germline, CDR1 is GTSNPN, CDR2 SVGIG (reference sequence).

The chain uses TRBV5-6 and TRBJ2-3; D is tentatively TRBD1 or TRBD2 (5 bases each). The germline CDR1 and CDR2 sequences are SGHDT and YYEEEE. This CDR3 comprises 14 residues. The V gene lost 4 bases and the J gene lost 2 bases, with 11 bases spanning the gap. The CDR3 bases are TGTGCCAGCAGCAGCGGACAATACACAGATACGCAGTATTTT. This translates into CASSSGQYTDTQYF.

This chain uses TRBV20-1 with TRBJ2-1, with D perhaps matching TRBD1 (6 bases). This CDR3 is built from 14 residues. Germline CDR1 and CDR2: DFQATT and SNEGSKA (reference sequence). V dropped 4 bases and J dropped 8 bases, with 18 bases sitting between them. The CDR3 spells CSATSVWGTYEQFF. The CDR3 DNA sequence: TGCAGTGCTACCAGTGTGTGGGGGACATATGAGCAGTTCTTC.

This clonotype was counted a few times. The chain combines TRBV6-6 with TRBJ2-3, with 11 positions matching TRBD2. The germline CDR1 and CDR2 sequences are MNHNY and SVGAGI (reference sequence). The length of the CDR3 is 15 residues. V gave up 3 bases and J gave up 6 bases; unmatched junction bases: 5. CDR3 DNA sequence: TGTGCCAGCAGTTATAGCGGGGGGGCGGGTGATACGCAGTATTTT. Protein sequence: CASSYSGGAGDTQYF.

V usage is TRBV2 and J usage is TRBJ2-1, with 7 bases lining up with TRBD2. The CDR3 runs 17 residues. Germline loops: CDR1 SNHLY, CDR2 FYNNEI. Trimming took 6 bases from V and 5 from J; bases not matched to a gene: 16. The CDR3 sequence: CASSGGEGNRLHNEQFF. The CDR3 coding sequence is TGTGCCAGCAGCGGAGGGGAGGGCAATCGATTACACAATGAGCAGTTCTTC.

The rearrangement links TRBV11-2 to TRBJ1-3; D is possibly TRBD1 (6 bases). There are 14 residues in the CDR3. Trimming removed 10 bases at V and 2 bases at J, with 15 bases between. The germline V gene has CDR1 SGHAT and CDR2 FQNNGV. The CDR3 spells CATETGTTGNTIYF. CDR3 DNA sequence: TGTGCCACCGAGACCGGGACAACTGGAAACACCATATATTTT. The whole variable domain, filled in from reference TRBV11-2 and TRBJ1-3, reads EAGVAQSPRYKIIEKRQSVAFWCNPISGHATLYWYQQILGQGPKLLIQFQNNGVVDDSQLPKDRFSAERLKGVDSTLKIQPAKLEDSAVYLCATETGTTGNTIYFGEGSWLTVV.

V and J are TRBV5-1 and TRBJ2-3, with 12 bases identical to TRBD2. Germline values: CDR1 SGHRS, CDR2 YFSETQ. This CDR3 comprises 15 residues. The V segment lost 3 bases and the J segment 4 bases; nucleotides outside the gene matches: 3. The CDR3 loop is CASSWTSGAPDTQYF. The CDR3 DNA reads TGCGCCAGCAGCTGGACTAGCGGGGCTCCAGATACGCAGTATTTT.

This clonotype was observed a handful of times. The rearrangement uses TRBV28 and TRBJ2-1; the D gene is possibly TRBD1 (6 bases). Germline V gene sequence: CDR1 MDHEN, CDR2 SYDVKM. CDR3 length: 14 residues. V was pared by 2 bases and J by 6 bases, with 11 bases between. The CDR3 bases are TGTGCCAGCAGTTTAATTACAGGGTCCAATGAGCAGTTCTTC. Protein sequence: CASSLITGSNEQFF.

The J gene is TRBJ1-2, the V gene TRBV28, with D perhaps TRBD1 (5 bases). Between the trimmed V and J ends, which lost 10 bases and 3 bases, there was a span of 18 bases. The CDR3 has 14 amino acids. Germline V CDR1 and CDR2: MDHEN, SYDVKM. As DNA, the CDR3 is TGTGCCACCACCTCGTGGGGCGCGGACTATGGCTACACCTTC. It specifies CATTSWGADYGYTF.

The chain has TRBV6-2 or TRBV6-3 and TRBJ2-5; 8 nucleotides agree with TRBD1. The DNA matches TRBJ2-7 better at its end, which makes the J call doubtful. This CDR3 has 13 residues. CDR1 and CDR2 from the germline V gene are MNHEY and SVGEGT. The CDR3 DNA is TGTGCCAGCATCGACCCAGGGGGCCACGAGCAGTACTTC. Protein sequence: CASIDPGGHEQYF.